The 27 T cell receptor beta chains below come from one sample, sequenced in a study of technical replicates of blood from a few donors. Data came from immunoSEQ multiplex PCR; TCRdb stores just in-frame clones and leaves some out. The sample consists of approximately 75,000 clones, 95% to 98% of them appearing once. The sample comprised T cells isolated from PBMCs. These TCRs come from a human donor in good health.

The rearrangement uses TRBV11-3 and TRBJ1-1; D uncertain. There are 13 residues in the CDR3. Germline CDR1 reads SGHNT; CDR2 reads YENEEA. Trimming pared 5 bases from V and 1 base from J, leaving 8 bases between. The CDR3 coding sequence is TGTGCCAGCAGCACCCAGAAGAACACTGAAGCTTTCTTT. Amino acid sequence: CASSTQKNTEAFF.

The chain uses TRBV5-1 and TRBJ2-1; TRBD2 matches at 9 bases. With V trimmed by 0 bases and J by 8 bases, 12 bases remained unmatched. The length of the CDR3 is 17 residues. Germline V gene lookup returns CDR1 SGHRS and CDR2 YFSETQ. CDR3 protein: CASSLVVGGGALYEQFF. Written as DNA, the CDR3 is TGCGCCAGCAGCTTGGTAGTCGGCGGGGGGGCATTATATGAGCAGTTCTTC.

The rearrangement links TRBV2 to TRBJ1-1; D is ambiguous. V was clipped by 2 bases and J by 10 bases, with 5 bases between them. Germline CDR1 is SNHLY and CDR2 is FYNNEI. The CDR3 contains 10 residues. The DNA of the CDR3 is TGTGCCAGCAGTGAATGGGCAGCTTTCTTT. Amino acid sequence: CASSEWAAFF.

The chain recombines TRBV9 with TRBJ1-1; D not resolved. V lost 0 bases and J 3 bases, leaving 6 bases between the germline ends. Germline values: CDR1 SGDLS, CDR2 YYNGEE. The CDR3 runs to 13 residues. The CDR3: CASSVGGYTEAFF. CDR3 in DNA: TGTGCCAGCAGCGTAGGAGGGTACACTGAAGCTTTCTTT. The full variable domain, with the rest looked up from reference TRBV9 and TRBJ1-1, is DSGVTQTPKHLITATGQRVTLRCSPRSGDLSVYWYQQSLDQGLQFLIQYYNGEERAKGNILERFSAQQFPDLHSELNLSSLELGDSALYFCASSVGGYTEAFFGQGTRLTVV.

As DNA, the CDR3 is TGTGCCAGCAGCCCAGGGACAGGGTACGGCTACACCTTC. Translation gives CASSPGTGYGYTF. The chain combines TRBV7-2 with TRBJ1-2, with 9 bases lining up with TRBD1. Germline lookup yields CDR1 SGHTA and CDR2 FQGNSA. The CDR3 length is 13 residues. The V and J ends lost 5 bases and 8 bases, in that order; junction bases with no gene match: 6. Full variable domain (missing parts from reference TRBV7-2 and TRBJ1-2): GAGVSQSPSNKVTEKGKDVELRCDPISGHTALYWYRQSLGQGLEFLIYFQGNSAPDKSGLPSDRFSAERTGGSVSTLTIQRTQQEDSAVYLCASSPGTGYGYTFGSGTRLTVV.

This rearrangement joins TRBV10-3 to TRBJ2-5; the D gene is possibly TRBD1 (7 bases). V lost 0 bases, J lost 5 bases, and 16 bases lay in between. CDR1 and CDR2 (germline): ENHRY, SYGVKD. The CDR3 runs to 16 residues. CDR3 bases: TGTGCCATCAGTGAGTCTCCCAGTCAGGGGGGTGAGACCCAGTACTTC. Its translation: CAISESPSQGGETQYF.

Written as DNA, the CDR3 is TGTGCCAGTACCCCAGGGGCTGGGGCCAACGTCCTGACTTTC. Translating it yields CASTPGAGANVLTF. The chain links TRBV19 to TRBJ2-6; TRBD1 is a possible D gene (6 bases). The germline gives CDR1 LNHDA, CDR2 SQIVND (reference sequence). The CDR3 is 14 amino acids. Trimming took off 7 bases at V and 2 bases at J, with 9 bases between the two ends. The full variable domain, in which reference TRBV19 and TRBJ2-6 provide the parts outside the CDR3, is DGGITQSPKYLFRKEGQNVTLSCEQNLNHDAMYWYRQDPGQGLRLIYYSQIVNDFQKGDIAEGYSVSREKKESFPLTVTSAQKNPTAFYLCASTPGAGANVLTFGAGSRLTVL.

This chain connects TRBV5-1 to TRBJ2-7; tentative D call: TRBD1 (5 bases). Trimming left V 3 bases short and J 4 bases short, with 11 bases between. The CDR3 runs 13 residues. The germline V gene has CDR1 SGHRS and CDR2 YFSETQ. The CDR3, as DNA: TGCGCCAGCAGCTGGCAGGGTTTGTACGAGCAGTACTTC. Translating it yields CASSWQGLYEQYF.

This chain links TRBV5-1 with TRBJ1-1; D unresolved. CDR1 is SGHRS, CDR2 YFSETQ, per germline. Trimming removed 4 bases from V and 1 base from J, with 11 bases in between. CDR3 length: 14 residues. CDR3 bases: TGCGCCAGCAGCATGGGTGTGAGGAACACTGAAGCTTTCTTT. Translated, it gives CASSMGVRNTEAFF.

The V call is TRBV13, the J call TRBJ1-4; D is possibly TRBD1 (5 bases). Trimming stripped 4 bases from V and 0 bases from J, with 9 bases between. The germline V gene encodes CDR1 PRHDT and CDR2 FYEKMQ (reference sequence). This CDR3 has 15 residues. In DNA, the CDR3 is TGTGCCAGCAGCTCTCCGACAGCAACTAATGAAAAACTGTTTTTT. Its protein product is CASSSPTATNEKLFF. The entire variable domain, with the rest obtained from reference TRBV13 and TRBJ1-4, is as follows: AAGVIQSPRHLIKEKRETATLKCYPIPRHDTVYWYQQGPGQDPQFLISFYEKMQSDKGSIPDRFSAQQFSDYHSELNMSSLELGDSALYFCASSSPTATNEKLFFGSGTQLSVL.

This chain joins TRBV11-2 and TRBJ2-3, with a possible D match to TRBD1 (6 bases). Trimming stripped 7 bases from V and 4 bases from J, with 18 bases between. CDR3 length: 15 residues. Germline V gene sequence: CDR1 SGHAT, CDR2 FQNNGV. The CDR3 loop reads CASKGKGVEADTQYF. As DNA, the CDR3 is TGTGCCAGCAAGGGGAAGGGGGTAGAAGCAGATACGCAGTATTTT.

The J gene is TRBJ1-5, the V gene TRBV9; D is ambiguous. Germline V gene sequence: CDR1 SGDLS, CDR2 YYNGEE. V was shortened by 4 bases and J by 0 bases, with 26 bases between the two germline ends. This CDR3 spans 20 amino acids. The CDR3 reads CASSSPFSPIRRDSNQPQHF. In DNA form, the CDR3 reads TGTGCCAGCAGCTCCCCGTTCTCCCCTATCCGGCGGGATAGCAATCAGCCCCAGCATTTT.

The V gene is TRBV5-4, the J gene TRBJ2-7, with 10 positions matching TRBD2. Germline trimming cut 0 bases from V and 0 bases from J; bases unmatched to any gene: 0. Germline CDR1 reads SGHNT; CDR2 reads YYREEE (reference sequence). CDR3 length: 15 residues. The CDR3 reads CASSLASGSSYEQYF. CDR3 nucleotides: TGTGCCAGCAGCTTGGCTAGCGGGAGCTCCTACGAGCAGTACTTC.

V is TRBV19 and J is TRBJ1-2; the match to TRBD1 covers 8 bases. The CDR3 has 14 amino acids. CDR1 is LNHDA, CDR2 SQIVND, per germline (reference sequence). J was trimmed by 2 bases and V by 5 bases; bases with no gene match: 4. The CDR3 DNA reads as TGTGCCAGTAGTCCCGGACAGGGAAACTATGGCTACACCTTC. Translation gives CASSPGQGNYGYTF. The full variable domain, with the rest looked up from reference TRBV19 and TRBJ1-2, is DGGITQSPKYLFRKEGQNVTLSCEQNLNHDAMYWYRQDPGQGLRLIYYSQIVNDFQKGDIAEGYSVSREKKESFPLTVTSAQKNPTAFYLCASSPGQGNYGYTFGSGTRLTVV.

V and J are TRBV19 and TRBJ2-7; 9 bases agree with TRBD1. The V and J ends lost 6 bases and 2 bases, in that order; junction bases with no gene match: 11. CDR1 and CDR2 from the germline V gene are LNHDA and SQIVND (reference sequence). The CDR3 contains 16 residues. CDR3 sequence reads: CASSGLPGQGTYEQYF. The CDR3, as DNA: TGTGCCAGTAGCGGTCTCCCGGGACAGGGTACCTACGAGCAGTACTTC.

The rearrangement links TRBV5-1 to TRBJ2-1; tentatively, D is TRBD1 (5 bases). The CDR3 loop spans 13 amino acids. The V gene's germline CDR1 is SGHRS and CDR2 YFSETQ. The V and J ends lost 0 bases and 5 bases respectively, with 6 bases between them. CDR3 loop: CASSLGGDNEQFF. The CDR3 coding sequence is TGCGCCAGCAGCTTGGGGGGCGACAATGAGCAGTTCTTC.

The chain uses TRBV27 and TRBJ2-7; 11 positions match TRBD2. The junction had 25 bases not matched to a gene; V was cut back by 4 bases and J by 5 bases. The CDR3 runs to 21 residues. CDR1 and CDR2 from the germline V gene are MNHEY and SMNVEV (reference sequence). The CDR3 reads CASSSYPLGSRLAGYGDEQYF. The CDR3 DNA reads TGTGCCAGCAGTTCATACCCCTTAGGGTCTCGACTAGCGGGATATGGAGACGAGCAGTACTTC.

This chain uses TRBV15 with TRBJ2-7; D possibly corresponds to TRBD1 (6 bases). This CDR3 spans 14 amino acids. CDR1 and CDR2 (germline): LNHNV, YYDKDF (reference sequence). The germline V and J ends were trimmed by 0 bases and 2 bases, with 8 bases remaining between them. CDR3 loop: CATSREGQTYEQYF. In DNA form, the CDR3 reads TGTGCCACCAGCAGAGAAGGACAGACCTACGAGCAGTACTTC.

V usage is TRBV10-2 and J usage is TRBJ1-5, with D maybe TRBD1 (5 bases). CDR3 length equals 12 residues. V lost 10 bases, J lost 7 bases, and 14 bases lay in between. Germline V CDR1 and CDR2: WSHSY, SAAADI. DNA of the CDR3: TGCGCCACCGCCCCGGGGGTCCAGCCCCAGCATTTT. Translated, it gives CATAPGVQPQHF.

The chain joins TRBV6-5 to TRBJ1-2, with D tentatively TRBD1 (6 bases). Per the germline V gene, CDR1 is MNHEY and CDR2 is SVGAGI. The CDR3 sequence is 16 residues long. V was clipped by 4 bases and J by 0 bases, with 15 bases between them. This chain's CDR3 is CASSLWPPGANYGYTF. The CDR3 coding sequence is TGTGCCAGCAGTTTGTGGCCCCCAGGGGCTAACTATGGCTACACCTTC.

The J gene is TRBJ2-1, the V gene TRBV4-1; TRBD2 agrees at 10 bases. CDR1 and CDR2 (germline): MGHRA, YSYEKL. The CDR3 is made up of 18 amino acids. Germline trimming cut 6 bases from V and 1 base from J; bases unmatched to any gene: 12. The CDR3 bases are TGCGCCAGCAGAGGGGTGCGTAGCGGGAGGAAATCCTACAATGAGCAGTTCTTC. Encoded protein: CASRGVRSGRKSYNEQFF.

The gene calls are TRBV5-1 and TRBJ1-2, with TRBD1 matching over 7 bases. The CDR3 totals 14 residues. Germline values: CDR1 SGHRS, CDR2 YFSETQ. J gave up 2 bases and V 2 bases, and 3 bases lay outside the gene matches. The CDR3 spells CASSFGTANYGYTF. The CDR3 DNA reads TGCGCCAGCAGCTTTGGGACAGCGAACTATGGCTACACCTTC.

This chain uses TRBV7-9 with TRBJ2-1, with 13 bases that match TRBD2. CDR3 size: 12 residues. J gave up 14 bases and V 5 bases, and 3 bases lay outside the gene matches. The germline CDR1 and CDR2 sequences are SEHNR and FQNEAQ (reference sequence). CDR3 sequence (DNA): TGTGCCAGCAGCCTAGGACTAGCGGGAGAGTTCTTC. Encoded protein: CASSLGLAGEFF.

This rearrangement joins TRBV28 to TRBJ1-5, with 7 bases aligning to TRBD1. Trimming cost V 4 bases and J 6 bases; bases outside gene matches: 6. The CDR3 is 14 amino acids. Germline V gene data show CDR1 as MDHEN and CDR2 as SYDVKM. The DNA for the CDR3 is TGTGCCAGCAGTTCCGGACAGGTTTCTCAGCCCCAGCATTTT. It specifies CASSSGQVSQPQHF.

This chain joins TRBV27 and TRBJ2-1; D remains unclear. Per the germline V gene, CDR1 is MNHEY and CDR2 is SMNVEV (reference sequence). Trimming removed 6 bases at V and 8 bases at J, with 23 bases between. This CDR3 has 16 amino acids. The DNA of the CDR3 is TGTGCCAGCAGCTTAATCCTAGAAAGAAAGGCCCATGAGCAGTTCTTC. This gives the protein CASSLILERKAHEQFF.

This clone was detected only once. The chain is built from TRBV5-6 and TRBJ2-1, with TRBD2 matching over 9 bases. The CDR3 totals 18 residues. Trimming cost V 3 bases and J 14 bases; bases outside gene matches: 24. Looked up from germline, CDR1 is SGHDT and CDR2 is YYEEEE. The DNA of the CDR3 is TGTGCCAGCAGCTCGACGCCTTATAGCGGGAGAGGTGATAATGTAGAGTTCTTC. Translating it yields CASSSTPYSGRGDNVEFF.

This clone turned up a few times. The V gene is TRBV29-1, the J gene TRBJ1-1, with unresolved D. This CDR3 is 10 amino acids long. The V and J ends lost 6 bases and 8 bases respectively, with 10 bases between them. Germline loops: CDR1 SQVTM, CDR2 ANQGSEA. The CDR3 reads CSVAAKEAFF. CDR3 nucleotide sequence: TGCAGCGTAGCCGCTAAGGAAGCTTTCTTT.